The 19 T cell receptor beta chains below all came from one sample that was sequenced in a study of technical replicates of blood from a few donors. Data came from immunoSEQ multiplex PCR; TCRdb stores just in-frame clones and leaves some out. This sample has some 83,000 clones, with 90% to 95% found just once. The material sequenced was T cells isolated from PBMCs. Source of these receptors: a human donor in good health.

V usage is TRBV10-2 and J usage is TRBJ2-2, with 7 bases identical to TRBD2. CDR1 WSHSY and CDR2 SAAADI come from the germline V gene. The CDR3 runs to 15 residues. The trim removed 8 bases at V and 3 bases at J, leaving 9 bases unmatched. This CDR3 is CASCRPAGDTGELFF. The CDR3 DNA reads TGCGCCAGCTGCCGTCCTGCGGGAGACACCGGGGAGCTGTTTTTT.

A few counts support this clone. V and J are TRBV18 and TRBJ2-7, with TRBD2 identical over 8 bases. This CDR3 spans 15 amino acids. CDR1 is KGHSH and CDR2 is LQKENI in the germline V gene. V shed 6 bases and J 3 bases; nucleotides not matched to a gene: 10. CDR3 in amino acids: CASSLHPSGSYEQYF. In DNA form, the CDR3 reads TGTGCCAGCTCCCTCCACCCCAGCGGGAGCTACGAGCAGTACTTC.

The chain's CDR3 is CASSLELQLAGVDEQFF. In DNA form, the CDR3 reads TGTGCCAGCAGCTTAGAACTCCAACTAGCGGGAGTTGATGAGCAGTTCTTC. This chain connects TRBV11-2 to TRBJ2-1; 11 positions match TRBD2. There are 17 residues in the CDR3. Losses at the gene ends were 0 bases for V and 8 bases for J; bases not matched to a gene: 9. Germline CDR1 is SGHAT and CDR2 is FQNNGV.

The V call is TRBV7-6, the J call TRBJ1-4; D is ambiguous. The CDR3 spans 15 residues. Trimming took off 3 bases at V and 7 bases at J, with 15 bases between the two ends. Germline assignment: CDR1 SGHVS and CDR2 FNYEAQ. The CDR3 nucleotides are TGTGCCAGCAGCTTGGAGGGTCGGAATGTTGAAAAACTGTTTTTT. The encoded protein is CASSLEGRNVEKLFF.

CDR3 in DNA: TGTGCCACCAGCAGAGCTGGGGAGCTGTTTTTT. Its translation: CATSRAGELFF. This sequence joins TRBV15 and TRBJ2-2; no firm D call. Trimming removed 1 base from V and 8 bases from J, with 2 bases in between. Germline CDR1 LNHNV, CDR2 YYDKDF (reference sequence). The CDR3 extends over 11 amino acids.

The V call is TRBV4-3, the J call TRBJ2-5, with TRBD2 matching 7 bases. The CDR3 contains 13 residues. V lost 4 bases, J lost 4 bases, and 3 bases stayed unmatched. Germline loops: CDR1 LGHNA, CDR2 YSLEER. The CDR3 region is CASSRIAGETQYF. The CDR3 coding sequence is TGCGCCAGCAGCCGGATAGCGGGAGAGACCCAGTACTTC.

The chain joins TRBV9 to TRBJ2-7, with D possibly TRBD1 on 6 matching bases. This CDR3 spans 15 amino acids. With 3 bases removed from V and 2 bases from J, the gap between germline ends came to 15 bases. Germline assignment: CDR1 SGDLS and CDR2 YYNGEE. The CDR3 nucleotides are TGTGCCAGCAGCGCCTCAGGGACAACGGCCTACGAGCAGTACTTC. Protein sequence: CASSASGTTAYEQYF. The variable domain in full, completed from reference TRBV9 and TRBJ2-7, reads DSGVTQTPKHLITATGQRVTLRCSPRSGDLSVYWYQQSLDQGLQFLIQYYNGEERAKGNILERFSAQQFPDLHSELNLSSLELGDSALYFCASSASGTTAYEQYFGPGTRLTVT.

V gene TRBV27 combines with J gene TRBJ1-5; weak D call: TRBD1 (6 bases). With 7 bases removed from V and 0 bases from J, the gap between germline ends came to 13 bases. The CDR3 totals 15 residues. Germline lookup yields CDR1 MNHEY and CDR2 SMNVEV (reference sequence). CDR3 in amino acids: CASNYDRNSNQPQHF. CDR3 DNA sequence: TGTGCCAGCAATTATGACAGGAATAGCAATCAGCCCCAGCATTTT.

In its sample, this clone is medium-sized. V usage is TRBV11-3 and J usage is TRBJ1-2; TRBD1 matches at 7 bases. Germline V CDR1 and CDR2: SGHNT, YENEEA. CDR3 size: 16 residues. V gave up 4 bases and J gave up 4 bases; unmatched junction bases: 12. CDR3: CASSSEGARGSYGYTF. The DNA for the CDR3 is TGTGCCAGCAGCTCCGAGGGGGCCAGGGGAAGCTATGGCTACACCTTC.

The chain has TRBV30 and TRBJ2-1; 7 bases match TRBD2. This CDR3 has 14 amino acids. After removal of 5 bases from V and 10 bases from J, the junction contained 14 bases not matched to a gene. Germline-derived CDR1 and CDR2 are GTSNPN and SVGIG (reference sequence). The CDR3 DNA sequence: TGTGCCTGGTCATACGAGTGGGGGGAGGGGGAGCAGTTCTTC. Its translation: CAWSYEWGEGEQFF.

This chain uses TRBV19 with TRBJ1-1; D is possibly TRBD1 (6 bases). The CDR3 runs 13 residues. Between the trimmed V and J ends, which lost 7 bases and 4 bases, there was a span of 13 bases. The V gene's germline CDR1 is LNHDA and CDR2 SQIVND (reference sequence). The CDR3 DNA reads TGTGCCAGTAAGTTTCAAGGGGGCACTGAAGCTTTCTTT. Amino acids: CASKFQGGTEAFF. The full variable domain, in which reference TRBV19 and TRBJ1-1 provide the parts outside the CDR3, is DGGITQSPKYLFRKEGQNVTLSCEQNLNHDAMYWYRQDPGQGLRLIYYSQIVNDFQKGDIAEGYSVSREKKESFPLTVTSAQKNPTAFYLCASKFQGGTEAFFGQGTRLTVV.

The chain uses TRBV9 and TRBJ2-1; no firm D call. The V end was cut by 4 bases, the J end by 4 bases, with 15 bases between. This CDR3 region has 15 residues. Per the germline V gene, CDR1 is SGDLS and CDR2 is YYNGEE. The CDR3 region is CASSPYRSSYNEQFF. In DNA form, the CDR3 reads TGTGCCAGCAGCCCCTACCGTAGTTCGTACAATGAGCAGTTCTTC.

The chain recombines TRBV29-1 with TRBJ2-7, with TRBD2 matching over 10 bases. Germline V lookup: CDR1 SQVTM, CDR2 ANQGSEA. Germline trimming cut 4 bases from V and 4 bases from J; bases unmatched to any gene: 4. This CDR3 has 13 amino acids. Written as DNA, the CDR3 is TGCAGCGTTGGATATAGCGGGAGGTACGAGCAGTACTTC. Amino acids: CSVGYSGRYEQYF.

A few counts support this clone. The CDR3 sequence: CSGRQGMTEAFF. The CDR3 bases are TGCAGCGGGAGACAGGGAATGACTGAAGCTTTCTTT. The chain uses TRBV29-1 and TRBJ1-1; 7 nucleotides match TRBD1. The V gene end was trimmed by 7 bases and the J gene end by 5 bases; junction bases not matched to a gene: 7. The CDR3 length is 12 residues. Germline CDR1 reads SQVTM; CDR2 reads ANQGSEA.

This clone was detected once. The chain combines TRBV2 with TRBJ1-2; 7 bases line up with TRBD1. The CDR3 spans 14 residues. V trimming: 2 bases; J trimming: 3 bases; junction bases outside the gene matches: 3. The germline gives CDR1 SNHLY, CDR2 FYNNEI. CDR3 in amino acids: CASSEKGQYYGYTF. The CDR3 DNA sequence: TGTGCCAGCAGTGAAAAGGGACAGTACTATGGCTACACCTTC.

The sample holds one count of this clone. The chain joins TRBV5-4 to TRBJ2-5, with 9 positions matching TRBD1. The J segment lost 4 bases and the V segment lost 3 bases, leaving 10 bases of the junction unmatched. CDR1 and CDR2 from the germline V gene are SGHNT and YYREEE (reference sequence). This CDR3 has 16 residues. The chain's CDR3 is CASSSRDRVGGETQYF. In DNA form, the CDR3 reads TGTGCCAGCAGCTCCCGGGACAGGGTTGGAGGAGAGACCCAGTACTTC. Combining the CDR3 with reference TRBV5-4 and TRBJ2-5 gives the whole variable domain ETGVTQSPTHLIKTRGQQVTLRCSSQSGHNTVSWYQQALGQGPQFIFQYYREEENGRGNFPPRFSGLQFPNYSSELNVNALELDDSALYLCASSSRDRVGGETQYFGPGTRLLVL.

The CDR3 spells CASSLAGRGSTDTQYF. In DNA, the CDR3 is TGTGCCAGCAGCTTAGCGGGGCGGGGTAGCACAGATACGCAGTATTTT. The rearrangement uses TRBV7-6 and TRBJ2-3; D might be TRBD2 (6 bases). The germline gives CDR1 SGHVS, CDR2 FNYEAQ. V gave up 0 bases and J gave up 0 bases, with 10 bases separating them. CDR3 size: 16 residues. Combining the CDR3 with reference TRBV7-6 and TRBJ2-3 gives the whole variable domain GAGVSQSPRYKVTKRGQDVALRCDPISGHVSLYWYRQALGQGPEFLTYFNYEAQQDKSGLPNDRFSAERPEGSISTLTIQRTEQRDSAMYRCASSLAGRGSTDTQYFGPGTRLTVL.

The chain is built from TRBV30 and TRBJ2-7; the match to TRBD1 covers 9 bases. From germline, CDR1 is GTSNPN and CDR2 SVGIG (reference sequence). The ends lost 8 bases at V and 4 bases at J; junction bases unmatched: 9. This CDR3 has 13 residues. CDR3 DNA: TGTGCCCTTAGGACAGGGGATTATTACGAGCAGTACTTC. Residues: CALRTGDYYEQYF.

The CDR3 spells CASSGTGRTEAFF. The CDR3 coding sequence is TGTGCCAGCAGCGGGACAGGGAGAACTGAAGCTTTCTTT. The chain joins TRBV11-2 to TRBJ1-1; TRBD1 matches at 9 bases. Germline V lookup: CDR1 SGHAT, CDR2 FQNNGV. Trimming at V came to 5 bases and at J to 5 bases, leaving 3 bases not matched to a gene. The CDR3 runs to 13 residues.